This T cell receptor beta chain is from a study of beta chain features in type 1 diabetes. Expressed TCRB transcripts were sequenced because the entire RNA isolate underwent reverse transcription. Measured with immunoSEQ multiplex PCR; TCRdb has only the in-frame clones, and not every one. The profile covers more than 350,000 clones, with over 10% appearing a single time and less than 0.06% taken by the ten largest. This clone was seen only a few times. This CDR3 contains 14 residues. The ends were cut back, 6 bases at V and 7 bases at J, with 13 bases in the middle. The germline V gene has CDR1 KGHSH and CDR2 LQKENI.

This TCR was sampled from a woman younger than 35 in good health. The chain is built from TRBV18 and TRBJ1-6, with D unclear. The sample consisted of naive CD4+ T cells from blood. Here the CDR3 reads CASSGGVSNSPLHF. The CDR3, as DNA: TGTGCCAGCTCCGGCGGGGTGTCCAATTCACCCCTCCACTTT.